This record concerns one T cell receptor beta chain sequence. What it binds is unknown. cDNA libraries for TCR beta contained unique molecular identifiers. A single record per CDR3 protein comes from TCRdb applying MiXCR to the PCR reads. Among approximately 630,000 distinct CDR3 sequences listed, 55% to 60% were seen once. The data are from a study of post-analysis software for immune sequencing data. Study context: As for disease course, relapsing-remitting, secondary progressive and progressive-relapsing multiple sclerosis were all included.

Germline CDR1 reads DFQATT; CDR2 reads SNEGSKA (reference sequence). V was pared by 5 bases and J by 3 bases, with 17 bases between. The CDR3 is 15 amino acids. Study-wide findings and caveats: Samples made in the same batch grouped tightly together by F measure. Roughly 5 TRBV segments, TRBV5-6, TRBV5-1 and TRBV20-1 among them, were found more frequent in patients than controls. Diversity measured as normalized Chao1 was significantly lower in multiple sclerosis patients than in controls.

The receptor was derived from a girl aged 2-10 years with multiple sclerosis. The chain recombines TRBV20-1 with TRBJ2-4; either TRBD1 or TRBD2 may fit D (5 bases each). Sample: blood. DNA for the CDR3: TGCAGTGCTGGTAGGAGTGGGGCGGGCAAAAACATTCAGTACTTC. The encoded protein is CSAGRSGAGKNIQYF.